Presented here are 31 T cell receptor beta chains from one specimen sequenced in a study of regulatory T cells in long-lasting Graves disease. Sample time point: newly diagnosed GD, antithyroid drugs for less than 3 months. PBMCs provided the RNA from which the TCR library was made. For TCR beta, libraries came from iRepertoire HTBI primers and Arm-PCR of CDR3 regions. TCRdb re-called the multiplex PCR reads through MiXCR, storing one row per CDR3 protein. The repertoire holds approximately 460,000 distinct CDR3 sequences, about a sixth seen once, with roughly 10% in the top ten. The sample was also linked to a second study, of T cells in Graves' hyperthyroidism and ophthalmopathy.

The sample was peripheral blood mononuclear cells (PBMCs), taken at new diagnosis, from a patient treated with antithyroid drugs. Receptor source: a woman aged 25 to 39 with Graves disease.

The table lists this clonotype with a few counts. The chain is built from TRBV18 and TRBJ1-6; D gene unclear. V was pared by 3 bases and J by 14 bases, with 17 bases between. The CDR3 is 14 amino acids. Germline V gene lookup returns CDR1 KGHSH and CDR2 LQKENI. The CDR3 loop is CASSPGIRELTLHF. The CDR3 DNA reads TGTGCCAGCTCACCGGGGATACGGGAACTAACCCTCCACTTT.

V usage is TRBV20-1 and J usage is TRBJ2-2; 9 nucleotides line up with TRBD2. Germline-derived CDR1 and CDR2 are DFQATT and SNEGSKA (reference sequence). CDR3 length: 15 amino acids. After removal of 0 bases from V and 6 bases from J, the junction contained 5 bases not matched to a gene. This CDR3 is CSAREAGGVAGELFF. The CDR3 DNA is TGCAGTGCTAGAGAGGCGGGAGGGGTCGCCGGGGAGCTGTTTTTT.

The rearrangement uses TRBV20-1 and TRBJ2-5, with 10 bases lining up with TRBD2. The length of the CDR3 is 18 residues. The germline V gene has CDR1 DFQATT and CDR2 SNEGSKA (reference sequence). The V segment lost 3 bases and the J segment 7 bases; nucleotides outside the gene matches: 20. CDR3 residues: CSASRQGVSGRAEVTQYF. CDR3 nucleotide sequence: TGCAGTGCTAGCAGGCAGGGGGTCAGCGGGAGGGCCGAGGTGACCCAGTACTTC.

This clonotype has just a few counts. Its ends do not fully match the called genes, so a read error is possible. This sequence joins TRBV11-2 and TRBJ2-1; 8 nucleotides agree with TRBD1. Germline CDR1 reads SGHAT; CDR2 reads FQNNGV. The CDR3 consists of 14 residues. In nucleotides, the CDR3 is TGCGCCAGCAGCCCTGACAGGGGTGGGGATGAGCAGTTCTTC. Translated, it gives CASSPDRGGDEQFF.

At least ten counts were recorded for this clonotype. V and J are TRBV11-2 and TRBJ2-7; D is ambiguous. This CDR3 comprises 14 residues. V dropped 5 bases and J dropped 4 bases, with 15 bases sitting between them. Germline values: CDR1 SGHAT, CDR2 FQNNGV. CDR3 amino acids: CASSPGLSTYEQYF. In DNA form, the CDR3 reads TGTGCCAGCAGCCCTGGGCTTTCGACATACGAGCAGTACTTC. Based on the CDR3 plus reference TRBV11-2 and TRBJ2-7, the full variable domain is EAGVAQSPRYKIIEKRQSVAFWCNPISGHATLYWYQQILGQGPKLLIQFQNNGVVDDSQLPKDRFSAERLKGVDSTLKIQPAKLEDSAVYLCASSPGLSTYEQYFGPGTRLTVT.

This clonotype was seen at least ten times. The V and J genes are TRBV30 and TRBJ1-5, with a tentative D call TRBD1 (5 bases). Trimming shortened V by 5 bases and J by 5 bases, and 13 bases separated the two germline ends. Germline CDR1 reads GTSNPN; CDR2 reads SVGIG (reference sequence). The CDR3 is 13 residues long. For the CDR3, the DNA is TGTGCCTGGGGCGGTCAGGGATATCAGCCCCAGCATTTT. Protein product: CAWGGQGYQPQHF.

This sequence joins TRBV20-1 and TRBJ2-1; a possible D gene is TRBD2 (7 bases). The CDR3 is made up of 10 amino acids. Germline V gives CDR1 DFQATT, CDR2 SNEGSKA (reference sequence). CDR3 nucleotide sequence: TGCAGGGGGGGGCTTAATGAGCAGTTCTTC. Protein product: CRGGLNEQFF.

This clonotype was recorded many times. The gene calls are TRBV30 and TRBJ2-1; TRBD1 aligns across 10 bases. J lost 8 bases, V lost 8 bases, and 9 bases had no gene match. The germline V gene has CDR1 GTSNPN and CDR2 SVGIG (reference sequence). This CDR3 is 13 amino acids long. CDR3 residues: CAGLGQGFHEQFF. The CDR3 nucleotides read TGTGCCGGATTGGGACAGGGGTTTCATGAGCAGTTCTTC.

The CDR3 is CASSWGRPNTGELFF. The DNA of the CDR3 is TGCGCCAGCAGCTGGGGGCGGCCGAACACCGGGGAGCTGTTTTTT. This sequence joins TRBV5-1 and TRBJ2-2, with D possibly matching TRBD1 (6 bases). Trimming cost V 3 bases and J 0 bases, with 9 bases left between them. CDR1 and CDR2 from the germline V gene are SGHRS and YFSETQ. The CDR3 is made up of 15 amino acids.

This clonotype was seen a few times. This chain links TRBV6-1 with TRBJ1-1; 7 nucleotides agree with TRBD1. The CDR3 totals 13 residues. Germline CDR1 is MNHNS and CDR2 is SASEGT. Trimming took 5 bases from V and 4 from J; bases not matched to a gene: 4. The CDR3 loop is CASSLGQVTEAFF. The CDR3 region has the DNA TGTGCCAGCAGTCTAGGACAGGTCACTGAAGCTTTCTTT.

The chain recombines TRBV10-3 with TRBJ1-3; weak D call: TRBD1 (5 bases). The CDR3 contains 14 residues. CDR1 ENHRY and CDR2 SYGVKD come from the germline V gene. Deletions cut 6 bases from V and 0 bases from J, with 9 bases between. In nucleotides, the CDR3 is TGTGCCATCAGAGACAGTAGCTCTGGAAACACCATATATTTT. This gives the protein CAIRDSSSGNTIYF.

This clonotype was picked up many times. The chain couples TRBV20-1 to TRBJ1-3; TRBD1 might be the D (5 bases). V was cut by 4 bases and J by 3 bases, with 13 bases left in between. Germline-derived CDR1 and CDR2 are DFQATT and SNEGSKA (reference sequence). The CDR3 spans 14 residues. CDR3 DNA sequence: TGCAGTGCTACCACAGGAAAGCTTGGAAACACCATATATTTT. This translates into CSATTGKLGNTIYF.

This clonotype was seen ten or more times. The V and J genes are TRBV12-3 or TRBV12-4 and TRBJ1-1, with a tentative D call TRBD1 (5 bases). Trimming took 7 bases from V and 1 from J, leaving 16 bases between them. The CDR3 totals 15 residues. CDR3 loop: CASTLVPGANTEAFF. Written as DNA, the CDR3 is TGTGCCAGCACACTCGTACCCGGGGCGAACACTGAAGCTTTCTTT.

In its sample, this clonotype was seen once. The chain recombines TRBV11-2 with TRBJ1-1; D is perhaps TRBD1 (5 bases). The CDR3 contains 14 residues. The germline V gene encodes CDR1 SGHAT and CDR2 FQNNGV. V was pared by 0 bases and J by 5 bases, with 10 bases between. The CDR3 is CASSLDGAGTEAFF. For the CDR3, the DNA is TGTGCCAGCAGCTTAGATGGGGCCGGGACTGAAGCTTTCTTT.

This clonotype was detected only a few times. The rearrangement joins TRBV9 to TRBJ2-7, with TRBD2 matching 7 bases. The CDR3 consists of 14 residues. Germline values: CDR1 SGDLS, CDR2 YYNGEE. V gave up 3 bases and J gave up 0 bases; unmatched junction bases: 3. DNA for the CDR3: TGTGCCAGCAGCGAAAGCGGGACCTCCTACGAGCAGTACTTC. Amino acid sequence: CASSESGTSYEQYF.

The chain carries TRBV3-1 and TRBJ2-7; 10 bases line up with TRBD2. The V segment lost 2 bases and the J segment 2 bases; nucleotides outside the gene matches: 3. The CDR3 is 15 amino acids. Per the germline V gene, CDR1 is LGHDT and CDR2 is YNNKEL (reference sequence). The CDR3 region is CASSQRTSGTYEQYF. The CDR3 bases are TGTGCCAGCAGCCAAAGGACTAGCGGAACCTACGAGCAGTACTTC.

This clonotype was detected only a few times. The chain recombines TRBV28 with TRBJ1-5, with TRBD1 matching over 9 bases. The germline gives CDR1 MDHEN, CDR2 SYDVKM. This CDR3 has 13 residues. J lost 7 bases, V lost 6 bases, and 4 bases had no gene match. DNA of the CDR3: TGTGCCAGCAGAACAGGGGGCGAGCAGCCCCAGCATTTT. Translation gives CASRTGGEQPQHF.

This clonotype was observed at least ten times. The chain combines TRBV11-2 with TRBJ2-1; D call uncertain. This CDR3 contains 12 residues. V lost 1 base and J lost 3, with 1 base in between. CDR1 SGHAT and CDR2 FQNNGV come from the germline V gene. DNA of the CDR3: TGTGCCAGCAGCTTAGTCTACAATGAGCAGTTCTTC. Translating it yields CASSLVYNEQFF.

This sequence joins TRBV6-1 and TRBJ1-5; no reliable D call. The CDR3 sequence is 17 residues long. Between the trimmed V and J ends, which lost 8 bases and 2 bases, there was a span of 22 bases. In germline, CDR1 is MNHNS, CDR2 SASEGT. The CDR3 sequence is CASGILQSPGGNQPQHF. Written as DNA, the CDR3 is TGTGCCAGCGGCATCCTACAGTCCCCGGGCGGCAATCAGCCCCAGCATTTT.

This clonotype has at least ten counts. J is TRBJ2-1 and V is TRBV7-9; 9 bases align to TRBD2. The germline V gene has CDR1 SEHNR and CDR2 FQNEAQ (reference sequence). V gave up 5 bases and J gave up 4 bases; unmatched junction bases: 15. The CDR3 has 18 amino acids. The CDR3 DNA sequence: TGTGCCAGCAGCCTCCCCCGGTGGTCTAGCGGGACTTACAATGAGCAGTTCTTC. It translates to CASSLPRWSSGTYNEQFF.

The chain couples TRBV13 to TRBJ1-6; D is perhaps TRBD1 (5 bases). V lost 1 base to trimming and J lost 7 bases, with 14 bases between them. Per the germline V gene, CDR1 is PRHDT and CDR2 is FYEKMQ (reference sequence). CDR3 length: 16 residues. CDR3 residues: CASSLAGGWMNSPLHF. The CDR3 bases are TGTGCCAGCAGCTTAGCCGGGGGGTGGATGAATTCACCCCTCCACTTT.

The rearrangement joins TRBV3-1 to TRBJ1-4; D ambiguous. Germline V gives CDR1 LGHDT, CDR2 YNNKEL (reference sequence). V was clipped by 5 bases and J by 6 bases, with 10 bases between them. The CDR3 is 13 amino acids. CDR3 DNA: TGTGCCAGCAGCAGCCGGGGAGATGAAAAACTGTTTTTT. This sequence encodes CASSSRGDEKLFF.

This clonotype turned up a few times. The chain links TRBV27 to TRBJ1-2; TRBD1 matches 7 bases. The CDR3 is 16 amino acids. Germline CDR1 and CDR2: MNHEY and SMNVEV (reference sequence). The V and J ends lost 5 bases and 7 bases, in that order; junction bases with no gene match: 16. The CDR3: CASSPIPSGTAGGYTF. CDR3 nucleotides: TGTGCCAGCAGTCCAATCCCCTCCGGGACAGCTGGTGGCTACACCTTC.

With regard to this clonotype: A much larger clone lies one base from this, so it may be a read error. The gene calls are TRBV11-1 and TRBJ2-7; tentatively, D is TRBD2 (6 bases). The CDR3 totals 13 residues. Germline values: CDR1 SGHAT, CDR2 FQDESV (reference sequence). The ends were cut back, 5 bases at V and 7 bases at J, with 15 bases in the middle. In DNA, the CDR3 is TGTGCCAGCAGCCCCCGGGGGTACAATGAGCAGTACTTC. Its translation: CASSPRGYNEQYF.

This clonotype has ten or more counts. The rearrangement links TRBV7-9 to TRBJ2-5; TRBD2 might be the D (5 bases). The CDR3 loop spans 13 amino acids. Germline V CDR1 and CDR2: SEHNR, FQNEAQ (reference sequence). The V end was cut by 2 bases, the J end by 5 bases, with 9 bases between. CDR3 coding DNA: TGTGCCAGCAGCTTATTCTCGGGGGAGACCCAGTACTTC. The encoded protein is CASSLFSGETQYF. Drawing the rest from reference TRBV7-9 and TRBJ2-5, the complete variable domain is DTGVSQNPRHKITKRGQNVTFRCDPISEHNRLYWYRQTLGQGPEFLTYFQNEAQLEKSRLLSDRFSAERPKGSFSTLEIQRTEQGDSAMYLCASSLFSGETQYFGPGTRLLVL.

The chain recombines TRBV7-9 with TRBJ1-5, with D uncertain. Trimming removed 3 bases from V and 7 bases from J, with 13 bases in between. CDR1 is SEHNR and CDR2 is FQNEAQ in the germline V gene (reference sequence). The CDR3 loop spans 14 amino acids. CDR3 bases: TGTGCCAGCAGCTTCATGGGTCCACGGCAGCCCCAGCATTTT. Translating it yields CASSFMGPRQPQHF.

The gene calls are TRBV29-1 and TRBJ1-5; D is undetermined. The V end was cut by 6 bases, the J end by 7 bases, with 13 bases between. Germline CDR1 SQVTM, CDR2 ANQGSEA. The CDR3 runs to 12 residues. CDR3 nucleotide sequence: TGCAGCGTAATCGTGGGAAACCAGCCCCAGCATTTT. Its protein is CSVIVGNQPQHF.

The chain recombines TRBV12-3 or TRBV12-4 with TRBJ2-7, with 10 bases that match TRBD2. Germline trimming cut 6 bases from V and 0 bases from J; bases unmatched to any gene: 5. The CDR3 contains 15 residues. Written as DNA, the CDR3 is TGTGCCAGCAGAAAAACTAGCGGGAACTCCTACGAGCAGTACTTC. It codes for CASRKTSGNSYEQYF.

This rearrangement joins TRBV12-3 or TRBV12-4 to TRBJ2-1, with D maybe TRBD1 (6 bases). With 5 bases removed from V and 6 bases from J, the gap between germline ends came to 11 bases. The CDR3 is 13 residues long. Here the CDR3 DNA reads TGTGCCAGCAGTACCTCGGACAGCAATGAGCAGTTCTTC. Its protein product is CASSTSDSNEQFF.

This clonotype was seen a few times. CDR3 in DNA: TGTGCCAGCAGCCAAGATTTGGGGGGTAGCGGGAGCTCCTACGAGCAGTACTTC. It encodes CASSQDLGGSGSSYEQYF. The chain links TRBV4-2 to TRBJ2-7, with 9 nucleotides matching TRBD2. V shed 0 bases, J shed 0 bases, and the junction held 9 bases outside the gene matches. CDR1 and CDR2 (germline): LGHNA, YNFKEQ. The length of the CDR3 is 18 residues.

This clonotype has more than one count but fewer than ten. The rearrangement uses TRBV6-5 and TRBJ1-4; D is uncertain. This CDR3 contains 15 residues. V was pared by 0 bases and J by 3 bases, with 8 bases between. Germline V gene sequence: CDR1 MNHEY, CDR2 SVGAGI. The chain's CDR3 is CASSYSMASNEKLFF. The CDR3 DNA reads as TGTGCCAGCAGTTACTCGATGGCATCTAATGAAAAACTGTTTTTT.